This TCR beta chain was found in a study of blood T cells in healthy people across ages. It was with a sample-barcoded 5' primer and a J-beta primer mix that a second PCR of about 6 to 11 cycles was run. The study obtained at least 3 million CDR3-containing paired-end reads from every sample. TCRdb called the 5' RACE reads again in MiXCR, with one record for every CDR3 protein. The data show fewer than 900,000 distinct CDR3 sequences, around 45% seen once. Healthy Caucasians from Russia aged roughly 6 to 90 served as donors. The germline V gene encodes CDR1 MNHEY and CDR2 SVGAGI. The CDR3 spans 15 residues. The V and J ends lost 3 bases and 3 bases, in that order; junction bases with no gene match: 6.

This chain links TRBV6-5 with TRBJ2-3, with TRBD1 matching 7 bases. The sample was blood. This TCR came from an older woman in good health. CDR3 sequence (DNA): TGTGCCAGCAGTTATGGGACAGTAAAAACAGATACGCAGTATTTT. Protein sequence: CASSYGTVKTDTQYF.